These 30 T cell receptor beta chains came from one sample sequenced in a study of post-analysis software for immune sequencing data. Study-wide points: Controls had lower frequencies than patients of roughly five TRBV segments, which included TRBV5-6, TRBV5-1 and TRBV20-1.

These TCRs' antigens remain unknown. Researchers reported that TCR beta cDNA libraries carried unique molecular identifiers. From the PCR reads, TCRdb called clonotypes with MiXCR, one entry per CDR3 protein. The sample has 350,000 to 500,000 distinct CDR3 sequences, approximately 42% seen once. The sequenced sample was blood. All receptors come from a girl aged 2-10 years with multiple sclerosis.

The chain uses TRBV28 and TRBJ1-1, with TRBD1 as a possible D gene (5 bases). V dropped 3 bases and J dropped 5 bases, with 16 bases sitting between them. The CDR3 totals 15 residues. Germline-derived CDR1 and CDR2 are MDHEN and SYDVKM. The CDR3 bases are TGTGCCAGCAGTTTTAATCCAGGGAGAGGGACTGAAGCTTTCTTT. It yields the protein CASSFNPGRGTEAFF.

Only one count was recorded for this clonotype. The V call is TRBV7-2, the J call TRBJ2-5; D gene uncertain. Trimming removed 2 bases from V and 7 bases from J, with 11 bases in between. The V gene's germline CDR1 is SGHTA and CDR2 FQGNSA. The CDR3 loop spans 13 amino acids. CDR3 bases: TGTGCCAGCAGCTTACAAGGAGAAGCGACCCAGTACTTC. Protein sequence: CASSLQGEATQYF.

This chain uses TRBV11-2 with TRBJ1-1; D not resolved. CDR3 length: 14 amino acids. The V end was cut by 4 bases, the J end by 9 bases, with 18 bases between. Germline values: CDR1 SGHAT, CDR2 FQNNGV. The CDR3 loop is CASSSPFKPGKAFF. DNA of the CDR3: TGTGCCAGCAGCTCCCCATTTAAACCTGGGAAAGCTTTCTTT.

J is TRBJ1-1 and V is TRBV4-1; maybe TRBD1 (6 bases). V was pared by 6 bases and J by 0 bases, with 14 bases between. CDR3 length equals 15 residues. Germline V CDR1 and CDR2: MGHRA, YSYEKL. CDR3 protein: CASRPLTGMNTEAFF. CDR3 DNA sequence: TGCGCCAGCAGACCCCTGACAGGTATGAACACTGAAGCTTTCTTT.

This rearrangement joins TRBV5-5 to TRBJ2-1; TRBD1 agrees at 9 bases. The J call is doubtful: the DNA matches TRBJ2-7 better. CDR1 and CDR2 (germline): SGHKS, YYEKEE (reference sequence). CDR3 length equals 16 residues. The CDR3 region has the DNA TGTGCCAGCAGCTTAACAGGGGGCGCGTCCTACAATGAGCAGTACTTC. As protein: CASSLTGGASYNEQYF.

The chain carries TRBV6-5 and TRBJ2-5; D not resolved. The CDR3 length is 17 residues. The germline V and J ends were trimmed by 0 bases and 2 bases, with 16 bases remaining between them. Per the germline V gene, CDR1 is MNHEY and CDR2 is SVGAGI. The CDR3 sequence is CASSYSANPIIQETQYF. CDR3 DNA sequence: TGTGCCAGCAGTTACTCGGCTAACCCGATCATTCAAGAGACCCAGTACTTC.

The table lists this clonotype with a few counts. This sequence joins TRBV7-2 and TRBJ2-5; no reliable D call. The DNA end is a closer match to TRBJ2-7, so the J assignment may be wrong. The CDR3 is made up of 15 amino acids. CDR1 is SGHTA, CDR2 FQGNSA, per germline. CDR3 nucleotides: TGTGCCAGCAGCCCCCAACCGGGTGCCAAACACGAGCAGTACTTC. Its protein is CASSPQPGAKHEQYF.

This chain joins TRBV6-4 and TRBJ2-1, with 9 bases lining up with TRBD2. The germline gives CDR1 MRHNA, CDR2 SNTAGT. This CDR3 spans 16 amino acids. V lost 2 bases and J lost 6; bases outside the gene matches: 8. CDR3 in DNA: TGTGCCAGCAGTGACCGGAGGACTAGCGATCTCAATGAGCAGTTCTTC. The encoded protein is CASSDRRTSDLNEQFF.

The chain recombines TRBV6-1 with TRBJ1-1; no clear D gene. CDR1 is MNHNS and CDR2 is SASEGT in the germline V gene. V lost 6 bases and J lost 0, with 23 bases in between. The CDR3 contains 18 residues. For the CDR3, the DNA is TGTGCCAGCAGCAACTTACGGGGAATACCCCTCATGAACACTGAAGCTTTCTTT. This translates into CASSNLRGIPLMNTEAFF.

The CDR3 DNA follows: TGTGCCAGCAGCCTAGCCAGGGGCAGAGCTAACTATGGCTACACCTTC. This sequence encodes CASSLARGRANYGYTF. The gene calls are TRBV14 and TRBJ1-2; a possible D gene is TRBD1 (6 bases). The germline V and J ends were trimmed by 4 bases and 0 bases, with 15 bases remaining between them. The V gene's germline CDR1 is SGHDN and CDR2 FVKESK. The CDR3 has 16 amino acids.

Turning to this clonotype: The junction departs from the called germline gene at one end, perhaps through a read error. The CDR3 nucleotides are TGCGCCAGCAGTGAGCCAGGACAGGGTCTAGAGCAGTTCTTC. Translation: CASSEPGQGLEQFF. The chain combines TRBV25-1 with TRBJ2-1, with 8 bases lining up with TRBD1. The CDR3 length is 14 residues. From germline, CDR1 is MGHDK and CDR2 SYGVNS. Complete variable domain (other parts from reference TRBV25-1 and TRBJ2-1): EADIYQTPRYLVIGTGKKITLECSQTMGHDKMYWYQQDPGMELHLIHYSYGVNSTEKGDLSSESTVSRIRTEHFPLTLESARPSHTSQYLCASSEPGQGLEQFFGPGTRLTVL.

This chain connects TRBV29-1 to TRBJ1-2, with D possibly TRBD1 on 5 matching bases. The CDR3 totals 14 residues. Germline loops: CDR1 SQVTM, CDR2 ANQGSEA. V was clipped by 4 bases and J by 5 bases, with 17 bases between them. The CDR3, as DNA: TGCAGCGTTGCGTTGACGGGGACCCCATATGGCTACACCTTC. It yields the protein CSVALTGTPYGYTF.

V usage is TRBV24-1 and J usage is TRBJ2-1; TRBD1 matches at 9 bases. Germline CDR1 is KGHDR and CDR2 is SFDVKD. V was pared by 3 bases and J by 6 bases, with 8 bases of the junction left unmatched. This CDR3 region has 16 residues. The CDR3 spells CATSDPLGQGGNEQFF. The DNA of the CDR3 is TGTGCCACCAGTGATCCGCTGGGACAGGGTGGCAATGAGCAGTTCTTC.

This chain joins TRBV20-1 and TRBJ1-5; the D gene is possibly TRBD1 (6 bases). Trimming removed 1 base from V and 4 bases from J, with 11 bases in between. Germline loops: CDR1 DFQATT, CDR2 SNEGSKA (reference sequence). The CDR3 runs to 14 residues. Here the CDR3 DNA reads TGCAGTGCTAGAGTAGGGGGGGATAATCAGCCCCAGCATTTT. This translates into CSARVGGDNQPQHF.

The rearrangement joins TRBV12-3 or TRBV12-4 to TRBJ2-3, with TRBD1 identical over 9 bases. With V trimmed by 5 bases and J by 6 bases, 12 bases remained unmatched. This CDR3 has 16 residues. In DNA, the CDR3 is TGTGCCAGCAGTCTCTATACAGGGGGCGGGGCGGATACGCAGTATTTT. This translates into CASSLYTGGGADTQYF.

The chain combines TRBV5-1 with TRBJ2-5; D may be TRBD1 (5 bases). The germline V and J ends were trimmed by 2 bases and 5 bases, with 13 bases remaining between them. The V gene's germline CDR1 is SGHRS and CDR2 YFSETQ. The CDR3 spans 14 residues. The CDR3 DNA follows: TGCGCCAGCAGCTTAGGGGTAGTTTCGGAGACCCAGTACTTC. This gives the protein CASSLGVVSETQYF. Full variable domain (remainder filled in from reference TRBV5-1 and TRBJ2-5): KAGVTQTPRYLIKTRGQQVTLSCSPISGHRSVSWYQQTPGQGLQFLFEYFSETQRNKGNFPGRFSGRQFSNSRSEMNVSTLELGDSALYLCASSLGVVSETQYFGPGTRLLVL.

This clonotype was picked up a small number of times. V is TRBV20-1 and J is TRBJ1-2; no firm D call. Germline V gene sequence: CDR1 DFQATT, CDR2 SNEGSKA (reference sequence). CDR3 length: 13 amino acids. Trimming stripped 6 bases from V and 3 bases from J, with 14 bases between. The CDR3 coding sequence is TGCAGTGCCAGAAGTGGGCGCGACTATGGCTACACCTTC. This gives the protein CSARSGRDYGYTF.

V gene TRBV20-1 combines with J gene TRBJ2-7, with 7 bases matching TRBD1. V shed 0 bases and J 3 bases; nucleotides not matched to a gene: 17. Per the germline V gene, CDR1 is DFQATT and CDR2 is SNEGSKA (reference sequence). The CDR3 contains 18 residues. CDR3 in amino acids: CSARDQGSPGTAFYEQYF. The CDR3 coding sequence is TGCAGTGCTAGAGATCAGGGGTCTCCCGGGACAGCTTTCTACGAGCAGTACTTC.

The V and J genes are TRBV5-6 and TRBJ2-7; the match to TRBD2 covers 8 bases. Trimming at V came to 2 bases and at J to 4 bases, leaving 11 bases not matched to a gene. Germline CDR1 is SGHDT and CDR2 is YYEEEE. The CDR3 has 16 amino acids. The DNA of the CDR3 is TGTGCCAGCAGCTTATCTAGCCGCGGGGGGTGTTACGAGCAGTACTTC. Its translation is CASSLSSRGGCYEQYF.

The chain employs TRBV7-2 and TRBJ2-1; 7 nucleotides line up with TRBD1. CDR3 length: 16 amino acids. J lost 7 bases, V lost 5 bases, and 14 bases had no gene match. CDR1 is SGHTA and CDR2 is FQGNSA in the germline V gene. CDR3 in amino acids: CASSPQGDRRKNEQFF. CDR3 in DNA: TGTGCCAGCAGCCCCCAGGGGGACAGAAGAAAAAATGAGCAGTTCTTC.

The J gene is TRBJ2-7, the V gene TRBV24-1; maybe TRBD1 (7 bases). V was pared by 4 bases and J by 3 bases, with 9 bases between. Germline V gene data show CDR1 as KGHDR and CDR2 as SFDVKD. The CDR3 is made up of 13 amino acids. CDR3 bases: TGTGCCACCAGTGACCAGGGGGGCTACGAGCAGTACTTC. Protein product: CATSDQGGYEQYF.

There are a few counts of this clonotype. V usage is TRBV6-2 or TRBV6-3 and J usage is TRBJ2-7; 13 bases map to TRBD2. V dropped 3 bases and J dropped 2; count of bases not matched to a gene: 13. The CDR3 spans 19 residues. Germline V lookup: CDR1 MNHEY, CDR2 SVGEGT. CDR3 sequence (DNA): TGTGCCAGCAGTTATACCCACCTTGGACTAGCGGGAGTACCCTACGAGCAGTACTTC. It specifies CASSYTHLGLAGVPYEQYF.

This clonotype showed up just a few times. V and J are TRBV20-1 and TRBJ2-3; 12 bases are a match to TRBD2. V shed 3 bases, J shed 4 bases, and the junction held 11 bases outside the gene matches. Germline V gives CDR1 DFQATT, CDR2 SNEGSKA (reference sequence). This CDR3 has 17 amino acids. The CDR3 nucleotides read TGCAGTGCTAGGAAGACCCGGACTAGCGGGGAGGCAGATACGCAGTATTTT. It yields the protein CSARKTRTSGEADTQYF.

The genes are TRBV10-3 and TRBJ1-2; possible D gene TRBD1, 5 bases. The CDR3 totals 14 residues. Per germline, CDR1 ENHRY and CDR2 SYGVKD. Trimming stripped 2 bases from V and 7 bases from J, with 14 bases between. DNA for the CDR3: TGTGCCATCAGTGAGATGGGGCGGGAGAGTGGCTACACCTTC. As protein: CAISEMGRESGYTF.

The chain uses TRBV12-3 or TRBV12-4 and TRBJ2-1; 12 positions agree with TRBD1. The CDR3 totals 16 residues. Trimming at V came to 4 bases and at J to 9 bases, leaving 10 bases not matched to a gene. The CDR3 DNA reads TGTGCCAGCAGTTCAAGCCCGGGACAGGGGGCGCGTGAGCAGTTCTTC. This sequence encodes CASSSSPGQGAREQFF.

Notes on this clonotype: Sequence at one end of the junction differs from germline and may be a read error. This chain links TRBV6-5 with TRBJ2-2; 8 nucleotides agree with TRBD2. Germline V gene data show CDR1 as MNHEY and CDR2 as SVGAGI. This CDR3 has 15 residues. CDR3 DNA: TGTGCCAGCAGCCCCGGACTAGCTGGGACCGGGGAGCTATTTTTT. Its translation: CASSPGLAGTGELFF.

The chain recombines TRBV9 with TRBJ1-5, with 10 bases matching TRBD1. CDR3 length: 18 amino acids. Per the germline V gene, CDR1 is SGDLS and CDR2 is YYNGEE. V was pared by 7 bases and J by 2 bases, with 15 bases of the junction left unmatched. The CDR3 DNA follows: TGTGCCAGCCTCCCCTCGGGACAGGGGAGAGGGGGCAATCAGCCCCAGCATTTT. Its protein product is CASLPSGQGRGGNQPQHF. Using reference TRBV9 and TRBJ1-5 for the parts outside the CDR3, the full variable domain is DSGVTQTPKHLITATGQRVTLRCSPRSGDLSVYWYQQSLDQGLQFLIQYYNGEERAKGNILERFSAQQFPDLHSELNLSSLELGDSALYFCASLPSGQGRGGNQPQHFGDGTRLSIL.

The V and J genes are TRBV28 and TRBJ1-5, with no clear D. The CDR3 is 13 residues long. Germline V CDR1 and CDR2: MDHEN, SYDVKM. V gave up 6 bases and J gave up 0 bases, with 6 bases separating them. CDR3 DNA sequence: TGTGCCAGCAGCCATTATAGCAATCAGCCCCAGCATTTT. This translates into CASSHYSNQPQHF. The full variable domain, rest sourced from reference TRBV28 and TRBJ1-5, is DVKVTQSSRYLVKRTGEKVFLECVQDMDHENMFWYRQDPGLGLRLIYFSYDVKMKEKGDIPEGYSVSREKKERFSLILESASTNQTSMYLCASSHYSNQPQHFGDGTRLSIL.

This chain connects TRBV28 to TRBJ2-1; D possibly corresponds to TRBD1 (6 bases). The CDR3 has 14 residues. V lost 5 bases to trimming and J lost 10 bases, with 18 bases between them. Germline CDR1 MDHEN, CDR2 SYDVKM. For the CDR3, the DNA is TGTGCCAGCAGTAAAGCTACAGGGCCCCCCGAGCAGTTCTTC. Protein: CASSKATGPPEQFF.

Only a few counts were recorded for this clonotype. The chain has TRBV12-3 or TRBV12-4 and TRBJ1-1; no clear D gene. Trimming removed 1 base at V and 11 bases at J, with 5 bases between. The CDR3 covers 10 residues. The DNA of the CDR3 is TGTGCCAGCAGTTTAGGTCCCGCTTTCTTT. Residues: CASSLGPAFF.